This T cell receptor beta chain was captured by sequencing in a study of identifying expanded T cells in peripheral blood. Study-wide results and limits: Roughly 1.1 clones differed between technical replicates, versus roughly 17 and 20 over time.

This clone was recorded a few times. What it recognizes is unknown. Produced via immunoSEQ multiplex PCR; TCRdb's table is partial and in-frame only. There are tens of thousands of clones in the sample; 70% to 90% occur only once, and less than 6% lies in the top ten. The sequence derives from a person aged 18-70 years in good health. Sequenced sample: blood.

The CDR3 DNA reads TGTGCCAGCAGCTCCCGCCTAGCGGAGAGCTCCTACGAGCAGTACTTC. Its protein product is CASSSRLAESSYEQYF. The chain combines TRBV7-9 with TRBJ2-7; TRBD2 aligns across 7 bases. The CDR3 totals 16 residues. In germline, CDR1 is SEHNR, CDR2 FQNEAQ (reference sequence). Trimming at V came to 4 bases and at J to 0 bases, leaving 9 bases not matched to a gene.